This entry concerns a single T cell receptor (beta chain). What it binds is unknown. Donors contributed one heparinised blood draw apiece, averaging roughly 0.12 L. Sorting based on CD45RO/CCR7/CD25/CD127/CD95/CD27 separated CD4+ naive, central memory, regulatory and stem cell-like memory cells. This record comes from a study of beta chain features in type 1 diabetes. Study-wide results and caveats: HLA effects on TCRB rearrangement stayed unresolved here. Shorter TCRB CDR3s, moderately but significantly so, marked every one of the four CD4+ subsets in Type 1 diabetes patients. TCRB repertoires of naive, central memory and Treg cells appeared more similar among patients than among healthy donors.

Germline CDR1 is SGHAT and CDR2 is FQNNGV. Trimming cost V 3 bases and J 7 bases; bases outside gene matches: 8. The CDR3 length is 15 residues. Every isolated RNA sample was fully reverse transcribed, so sequencing captured expressed TCRB transcripts. Data came from immunoSEQ multiplex PCR; TCRdb stores just in-frame clones and leaves some out. Altogether 250,000 to 300,000 clones are present, around an eighth being singletons, with the ten largest covering 0.017%. The sample consisted of naive CD4+ T cells from blood. The clonotype originates from a man younger than 45 with type 1 diabetes. This chain joins TRBV11-2 and TRBJ2-7; 11 bases are a match to TRBD1. CDR3 amino acids: CASSFGGQGAGEQYF. DNA for the CDR3: TGTGCCAGCAGCTTCGGAGGACAGGGGGCAGGTGAGCAGTACTTC.